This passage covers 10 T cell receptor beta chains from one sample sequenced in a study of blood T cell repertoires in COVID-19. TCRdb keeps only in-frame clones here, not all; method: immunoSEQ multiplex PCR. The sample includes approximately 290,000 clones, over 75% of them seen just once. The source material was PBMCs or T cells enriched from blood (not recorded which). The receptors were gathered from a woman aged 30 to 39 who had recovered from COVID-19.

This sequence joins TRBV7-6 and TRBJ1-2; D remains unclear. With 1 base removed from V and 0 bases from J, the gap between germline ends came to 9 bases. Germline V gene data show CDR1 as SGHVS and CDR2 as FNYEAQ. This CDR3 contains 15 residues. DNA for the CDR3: TGTGCCAGCAGCTTAGTTTCTCTTGCTAACTATGGCTACACCTTC. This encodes CASSLVSLANYGYTF. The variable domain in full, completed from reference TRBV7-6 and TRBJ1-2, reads GAGVSQSPRYKVTKRGQDVALRCDPISGHVSLYWYRQALGQGPEFLTYFNYEAQQDKSGLPNDRFSAERPEGSISTLTIQRTEQRDSAMYRCASSLVSLANYGYTFGSGTRLTVV.

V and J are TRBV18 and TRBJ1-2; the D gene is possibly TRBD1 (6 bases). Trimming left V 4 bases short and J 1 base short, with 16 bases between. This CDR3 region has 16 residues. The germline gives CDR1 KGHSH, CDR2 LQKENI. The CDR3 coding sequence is TGTGCCAGCTCACTCAAAAGGGACACAGTTAACTATGGCTACACCTTC. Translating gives CASSLKRDTVNYGYTF.

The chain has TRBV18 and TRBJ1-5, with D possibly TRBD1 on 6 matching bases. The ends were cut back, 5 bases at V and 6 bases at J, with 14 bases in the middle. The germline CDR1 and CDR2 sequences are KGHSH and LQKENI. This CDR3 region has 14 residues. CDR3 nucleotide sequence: TGTGCCAGCTCATCTCAACAGGGAACTCAGCCCCAGCATTTT. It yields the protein CASSSQQGTQPQHF. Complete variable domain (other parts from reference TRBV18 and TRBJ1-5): NAGVMQNPRHLVRRRGQEARLRCSPMKGHSHVYWYRQLPEEGLKFMVYLQKENIIDESGMPKERFSAEFPKEGPSILRIQQVVRGDSAAYFCASSSQQGTQPQHFGDGTRLSIL.

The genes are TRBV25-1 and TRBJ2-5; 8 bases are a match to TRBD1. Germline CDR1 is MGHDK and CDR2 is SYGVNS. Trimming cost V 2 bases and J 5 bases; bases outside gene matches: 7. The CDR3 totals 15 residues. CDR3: CASSESWTGMETQYF. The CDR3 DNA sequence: TGTGCCAGCAGTGAAAGTTGGACAGGGATGGAGACCCAGTACTTC.

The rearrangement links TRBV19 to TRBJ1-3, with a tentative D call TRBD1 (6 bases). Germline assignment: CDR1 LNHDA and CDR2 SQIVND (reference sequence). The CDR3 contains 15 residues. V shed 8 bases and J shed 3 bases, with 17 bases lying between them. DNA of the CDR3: TGTGCCAGTCGGACACAGGGCAATGATGGAAACACCATATATTTT. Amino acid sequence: CASRTQGNDGNTIYF.

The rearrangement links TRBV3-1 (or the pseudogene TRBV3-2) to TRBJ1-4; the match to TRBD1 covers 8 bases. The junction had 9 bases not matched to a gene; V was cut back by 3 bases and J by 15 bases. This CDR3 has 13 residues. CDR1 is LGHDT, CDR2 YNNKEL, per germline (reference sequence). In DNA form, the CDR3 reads TGTGCCAGCAGCCAGGGGACCAGGGGGCCAGTGTTTTTT. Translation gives CASSQGTRGPVFF.

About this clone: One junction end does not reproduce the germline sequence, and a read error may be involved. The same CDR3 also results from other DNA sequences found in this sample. For the CDR3, the DNA is TGTGCCAGCAGCTTAGAAATGGGGACATATTTGGAAGCCTTCTTT. This encodes CASSLEMGTYLEAFF. The chain uses TRBV7-8 and TRBJ1-1, with a possible D match to TRBD1 (6 bases). Germline V CDR1 and CDR2: SGHVS, FQNEAQ. The CDR3 has 15 amino acids.

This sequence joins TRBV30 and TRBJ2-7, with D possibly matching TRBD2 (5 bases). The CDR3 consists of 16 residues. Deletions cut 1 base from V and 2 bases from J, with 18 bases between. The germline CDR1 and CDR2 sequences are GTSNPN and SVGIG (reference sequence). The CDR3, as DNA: TGTGCCTGGAGTGAAATCTTTCGGAGGTCTACCTACGAGCAGTACTTC. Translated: CAWSEIFRRSTYEQYF. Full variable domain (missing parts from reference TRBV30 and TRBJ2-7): SQTIHQWPATLVQPVGSPLSLECTVEGTSNPNLYWYRQAAGRGLQLLFYSVGIGQISSEVPQNLSASRPQDRQFILSSKKLLLSDSGFYLCAWSEIFRRSTYEQYFGPGTRLTVT.

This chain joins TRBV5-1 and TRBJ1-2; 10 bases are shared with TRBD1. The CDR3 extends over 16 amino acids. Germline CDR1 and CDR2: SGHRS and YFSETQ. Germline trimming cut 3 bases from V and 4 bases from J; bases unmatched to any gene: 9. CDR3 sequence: CASSSWGTGALYGYTF. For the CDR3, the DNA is TGCGCCAGCAGCTCCTGGGGGACAGGGGCCCTCTATGGCTACACCTTC.

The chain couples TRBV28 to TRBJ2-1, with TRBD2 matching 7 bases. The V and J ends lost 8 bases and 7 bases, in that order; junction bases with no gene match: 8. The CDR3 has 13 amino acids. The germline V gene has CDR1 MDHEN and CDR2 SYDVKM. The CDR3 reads CASDPGEGNEQFF. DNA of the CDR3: TGTGCCAGCGACCCTGGGGAGGGAAATGAGCAGTTCTTC.